Below are 5 T cell receptor beta chains sequenced from a single sample in a study of cytotoxic CD8 clonotypes in ibrutinib-treated CLL. Produced via immunoSEQ multiplex PCR; TCRdb's table is partial and in-frame only. The sample yields fewer than 400,000 clones, roughly 71% seen once. Material: PBMCs, obtained after 36 months of ibrutinib treatment. Receptors originate from a human donor with chronic lymphocytic leukemia.

Here the CDR3 reads CASSDLGTQPQHF. CDR3 bases: TGTGCCAGCAGTGATTTAGGGACTCAGCCCCAGCATTTT. The chain is built from TRBV2 and TRBJ1-5; maybe TRBD1 (5 bases). Trimming pared 3 bases from V and 6 bases from J, leaving 9 bases between. CDR3 length: 13 amino acids. The germline CDR1 and CDR2 sequences are SNHLY and FYNNEI.

The chain uses TRBV7-2 and TRBJ2-3, with TRBD1 matching 8 bases. Looked up from germline, CDR1 is SGHTA and CDR2 is FQGNSA. Trimming at V came to 5 bases and at J to 2 bases, leaving 6 bases not matched to a gene. The CDR3 covers 15 residues. CDR3 DNA: TGTGCCAGCAGCCCTGGGACAGGCTACACAGATACGCAGTATTTT. Its protein is CASSPGTGYTDTQYF.

The J gene is TRBJ2-7, the V gene TRBV2; unclear D gene. CDR3 length equals 11 residues. Deletions cut 4 bases from V and 7 bases from J, with 8 bases between. Germline CDR1 SNHLY, CDR2 FYNNEI. As DNA, the CDR3 is TGTGCCAGCAGTGGAGAGACAGAGCAGTACTTC. This encodes CASSGETEQYF.

The rearrangement uses TRBV28 and TRBJ1-4; D is unresolved. The germline V gene encodes CDR1 MDHEN and CDR2 SYDVKM. V shed 6 bases and J shed 2 bases, with 10 bases lying between them. The CDR3 has 14 amino acids. Here the CDR3 DNA reads TGTGCCAGCAGGGTACTTCGCACTAATGAAAAACTGTTTTTT. This sequence encodes CASRVLRTNEKLFF.

The CDR3 sequence: CSVGGQGKPRPPYEQYF. In nucleotides, the CDR3 is TGCAGCGTTGGCGGGCAGGGAAAGCCTCGGCCCCCCTACGAGCAGTACTTC. The rearrangement joins TRBV29-1 to TRBJ2-7; D assignment may be TRBD1 or TRBD2 (5 bases each). The CDR3 extends over 17 amino acids. Germline V gives CDR1 SQVTM, CDR2 ANQGSEA. Trimming stripped 4 bases from V and 2 bases from J, with 24 bases between.